Listed here is a single T cell receptor beta chain. Its cognate antigen is unknown. The data derive from a study of shared clonotypes between healthy human individuals. This CDR3 region has 13 residues. Germline V gene sequence: CDR1 SNHLY, CDR2 FYNNEI. Trimming took off 5 bases at V and 3 bases at J, with 7 bases between the two ends. Study-level results: Sampling covered blood only; tissue repertoires likely differ.

Sequencing was at deep level. TCRdb's copy holds only in-frame clones and misses some; the assay was immunoSEQ multiplex PCR. The sample yields hundreds of thousands of clones, around 79% seen once. Nashville, Tennessee was home to all donors, each a Caucasian adult. The genes are TRBV2 and TRBJ2-2; D uncertain. The source is a woman aged 40 to 55 in good health. Some clones in this sample may be carry-over from other donors' samples. Material: PBMCs. The CDR3 protein is CASSLEYTGELFF. The CDR3 nucleotides read TGTGCCAGCAGTCTGGAGTACACCGGGGAGCTGTTTTTT.